This record looks at one T cell receptor (beta chain) sequence and its context. One Seattle source followed patients from active infection through their disease course. The CDR3 is 17 residues long. Trimming took 0 bases from V and 2 from J; bases not matched to a gene: 5. CDR1 is SGDLS and CDR2 is YYNGEE in the germline V gene. Original handling: Reference gene primer amplification gave nucleated cell count estimates. The method was immunoSEQ multiplex PCR; TCRdb's version includes in-frame clones alone and lacks a portion of them. D and trimming were read from the DNA, whereas the V and J calls and clone size are those reported in that table. The repertoire consists of tens of thousands of clones, with roughly 81% occurring once and the leading ten covering around 5.2%. These data originate in a study of blood T cell repertoires in COVID-19. Study overall: Spain, Italy and the United States supplied samples that represented acute and convalescent COVID-19. PBMCs, B-cell-depleted T cells, or T cells provided the cDNA or gDNA that made up the material.

Sequencing used peripheral blood. The receptor comes from a man older than 75 with COVID-19, enrolled during active disease. The V call is TRBV9, the J call TRBJ1-1; 12 positions match TRBD1. CDR3 nucleotides: TGTGCCAGCAGCGTAGGGGGACAGGGGGCGATAAACACTGAAGCTTTCTTT. It is translated as CASSVGGQGAINTEAFF.